Following are 28 T cell receptor beta chains from one sample sequenced in a study of cytomegalovirus exposure and HLA in healthy donors. Researchers ran the PCR with 60 Vbeta and 13 Jbeta primers. Sequencing was performed with immunoSEQ multiplex PCR; in TCRdb, only in-frame clones are kept and a portion is missing. The sample lists some 150,000 clones, 60% to 75% occurring once. The sample was PBMCs. These receptors came from a man aged 25 to 40 in good health and CMV-seronegative.

This sequence joins TRBV5-1 and TRBJ2-2; 7 nucleotides line up with TRBD1. The V segment lost 0 bases and the J segment 10 bases; nucleotides outside the gene matches: 6. Germline CDR1 is SGHRS and CDR2 is YFSETQ. The CDR3 has 14 amino acids. As DNA, the CDR3 is TGCGCCAGCAGCTTGGGACAGGGTGAGGTGGAGCTGTTTTTT. Protein: CASSLGQGEVELFF.

The V gene is TRBV28, the J gene TRBJ1-4; a possible D gene is TRBD1 (6 bases). This CDR3 region has 16 residues. Germline V CDR1 and CDR2: MDHEN, SYDVKM. The ends were cut back, 6 bases at V and 5 bases at J, with 19 bases in the middle. The chain's CDR3 is CASRRALGARNEKLFF. The CDR3 coding sequence is TGTGCCAGCAGACGTGCTTTGGGGGCGCGGAATGAAAAACTGTTTTTT.

The chain links TRBV29-1 to TRBJ2-5; D is possibly TRBD1 (7 bases). The germline gives CDR1 SQVTM, CDR2 ANQGSEA. The CDR3 has 15 amino acids. Trimming removed 7 bases at V and 1 base at J, with 19 bases between. CDR3 in DNA: TGCAGCGCCGCAGGGGGTCGGGGGTTCCAAGAGACCCAGTACTTC. It specifies CSAAGGRGFQETQYF.

V gene TRBV28 combines with J gene TRBJ2-2; D gene ambiguous. Trimming took 1 base from V and 7 from J, leaving 7 bases between them. Germline-derived CDR1 and CDR2 are MDHEN and SYDVKM. There are 13 residues in the CDR3. DNA for the CDR3: TGTGCCAGCAGTTTATACTCGGGCGGGGAGCTGTTTTTT. Its protein product is CASSLYSGGELFF.

This chain's CDR3 is CASSPWTSGSPEQFF. CDR3 sequence (DNA): TGTGCCAGCAGCCCTTGGACTAGCGGGAGCCCTGAGCAGTTCTTC. This sequence joins TRBV5-6 and TRBJ2-1; 13 bases fit TRBD2. J lost 9 bases, V lost 4 bases, and 7 bases had no gene match. CDR3 length: 15 amino acids. CDR1 and CDR2 from the germline V gene are SGHDT and YYEEEE.

V is TRBV16 and J is TRBJ1-1; maybe TRBD1 (6 bases). Trimming left V 4 bases short and J 5 bases short, with 14 bases between. Germline V CDR1 and CDR2: KGHSY, FQNENV. The CDR3 runs to 14 residues. The CDR3 bases are TGTGCCAGCAGCCCTGGGGGACAAATGACTGAAGCTTTCTTT. It translates to CASSPGGQMTEAFF. Full variable domain (missing parts from reference TRBV16 and TRBJ1-1): GEEVAQTPKHLVRGEGQKAKLYCAPIKGHSYVFWYQQVLKNEFKFLISFQNENVFDETGMPKERFSAKCLPNSPCSLEIQATKLEDSAVYFCASSPGGQMTEAFFGQGTRLTVV.

This clone came up a few times. This rearrangement joins TRBV4-1 to TRBJ1-6, with a possible D match to TRBD1 (6 bases). Trimming removed 5 bases from V and 0 bases from J, with 11 bases in between. CDR1 and CDR2 (germline): MGHRA, YSYEKL. This CDR3 region has 16 residues. The CDR3 nucleotides read TGCGCCAGCAGCTACAGGGATAGCTCCTATAATTCACCCCTCCACTTT. Amino acids: CASSYRDSSYNSPLHF.

This clone was seen a single time. The rearrangement links TRBV10-2 to TRBJ2-2, with D unresolved. Germline CDR1 reads WSHSY; CDR2 reads SAAADI. With 3 bases removed from V and 5 bases from J, the gap between germline ends came to 7 bases. This CDR3 has 13 amino acids. The CDR3 DNA follows: TGCGCCAGCAGTGACTCCAGGACCGGGGAGCTGTTTTTT. Amino acid sequence: CASSDSRTGELFF.

The V and J genes are TRBV30 and TRBJ1-6; unclear D gene. Germline CDR1 reads GTSNPN; CDR2 reads SVGIG (reference sequence). Between the trimmed V and J ends, which lost 6 bases and 8 bases, there was a span of 8 bases. The CDR3 covers 11 residues. CDR3 amino acids: CACCVDSPLHF. CDR3 DNA sequence: TGTGCCTGCTGTGTAGATTCACCCCTCCACTTT.

This rearrangement joins TRBV23-1 to TRBJ2-6; maybe TRBD1 (5 bases). TRBV23-1 is annotated as an ORF whose role is uncertain. V lost 0 bases to trimming and J lost 0 bases, with 12 bases between them. This CDR3 region has 18 residues. CDR3 nucleotide sequence: TGCGCCAGCAGTCAATCACGTAACAGGAGCTCTGGGGCCAACGTCCTGACTTTC. Its protein is CASSQSRNRSSGANVLTF.

J is TRBJ2-7 and V is TRBV18, with 11 bases matching TRBD1. V was pared by 6 bases and J by 6 bases, with 7 bases of the junction left unmatched. The CDR3 has 14 amino acids. CDR1 and CDR2 from the germline V gene are KGHSH and LQKENI. The chain's CDR3 is CASSLGQGAGEQYF. In nucleotides, the CDR3 is TGTGCCAGCTCCCTAGGACAGGGGGCGGGCGAGCAGTACTTC.

Worth noting for this clone: At one boundary the junction diverges from the germline segment, which might be a read error. The chain employs TRBV5-1 and TRBJ2-6, with D possibly TRBD2 on 6 matching bases. Germline CDR1 and CDR2: SGHRS and YFSETQ. This CDR3 comprises 15 residues. The CDR3 spells CASSLGSSGANGLTF. CDR3 nucleotide sequence: TGCGCCAGCAGCCTCGGGAGCTCTGGGGCCAACGGCCTGACTTTC. Supplemented by reference TRBV5-1 and TRBJ2-6, the full variable domain reads KAGVTQTPRYLIKTRGQQVTLSCSPISGHRSVSWYQQTPGQGLQFLFEYFSETQRNKGNFPGRFSGRQFSNSRSEMNVSTLELGDSALYLCASSLGSSGANGLTFGAGSRLTVL.

The chain recombines TRBV19 with TRBJ1-4; TRBD1 matches at 7 bases. CDR1 is LNHDA, CDR2 SQIVND, per germline (reference sequence). With 7 bases clipped from V and 7 bases from J, the junction kept 12 bases outside the gene matches. The CDR3 loop spans 15 amino acids. CDR3 sequence: CASTPGAGGSEKLFF. For the CDR3, the DNA is TGTGCCAGTACCCCCGGGGCAGGGGGATCTGAAAAACTGTTTTTT.

V and J are TRBV7-9 and TRBJ2-1; 10 bases map to TRBD2. CDR1 and CDR2 from the germline V gene are SEHNR and FQNEAQ (reference sequence). This CDR3 is 14 amino acids long. V shed 5 bases and J 9 bases; nucleotides not matched to a gene: 7. The CDR3 DNA sequence: TGTGCCAGCAGCCCGATAGCGGGAGGAATTGAGCAGTTCTTC. Amino acid sequence: CASSPIAGGIEQFF.

V gene TRBV6-5 combines with J gene TRBJ2-5; D uncertain. V was cut by 4 bases and J by 5 bases, with 14 bases left in between. The CDR3 spans 14 residues. Germline V gives CDR1 MNHEY, CDR2 SVGAGI. CDR3 sequence: CASSSESLEETQYF. In nucleotides, the CDR3 is TGTGCCAGCAGTTCCGAGTCCTTGGAGGAGACCCAGTACTTC.

The chain recombines TRBV6-1 with TRBJ1-3; D gene unclear. The germline gives CDR1 MNHNS, CDR2 SASEGT. The CDR3 contains 14 residues. V gave up 9 bases and J gave up 2 bases, with 14 bases separating them. This chain's CDR3 is CASKIGVPGNTIYF. CDR3 nucleotides: TGTGCCAGTAAAATCGGGGTCCCTGGAAACACCATATATTTT.

The V call is TRBV5-1, the J call TRBJ1-1; maybe TRBD1 (6 bases). The CDR3 has 15 amino acids. V lost 0 bases and J lost 5, with 14 bases in between. CDR1 is SGHRS and CDR2 is YFSETQ in the germline V gene. DNA for the CDR3: TGCGCCAGCAGCTTGGCGCAGGGGACGGGGACTGAAGCTTTCTTT. Translated, it gives CASSLAQGTGTEAFF.

On this clone itself: This CDR3 fails to terminate in the conserved phenylalanine or tryptophan, so it likely reflects a read error. The J gene is TRBJ1-2, the V gene TRBV2; no clear D gene. V lost 0 bases and J 10 bases, leaving 12 bases between the germline ends. This CDR3 region has 13 residues. Germline assignment: CDR1 SNHLY and CDR2 FYNNEI. This CDR3 reads CASSEAGPWDYTL. In nucleotides, the CDR3 is TGTGCCAGCAGTGAAGCCGGACCCTGGGACTACACCCTC.

This clone was found once. The rearrangement links TRBV30 to TRBJ2-3; D gene ambiguous. Germline CDR1 and CDR2: GTSNPN and SVGIG (reference sequence). V was shortened by 3 bases and J by 4 bases, with 14 bases between the two germline ends. The CDR3 is 14 residues long. CDR3 DNA: TGTGCCTGGAGCCCCTCCGTTTCAGCAGATACGCAGTATTTT. Residues: CAWSPSVSADTQYF.

Comment on this clone: Other DNA variants within this sample encode the same CDR3. CDR3 nucleotides: TGCGCCAGCAGCTTGCCCCGGGACTTCCAAGAGACCCAGTACTTC. Translating gives CASSLPRDFQETQYF. The gene calls are TRBV5-1 and TRBJ2-5; D is perhaps TRBD2 (6 bases). Germline CDR1 SGHRS, CDR2 YFSETQ. CDR3 length equals 15 residues. Trimming shortened V by 1 base and J by 1 base, and 11 bases separated the two germline ends.

V and J are TRBV6-5 and TRBJ2-1; no clear D gene. In germline, CDR1 is MNHEY, CDR2 SVGAGI. This CDR3 comprises 12 residues. V was trimmed by 6 bases and J by 14 bases, leaving 17 bases between them. CDR3 sequence: CASSPDTSQEFF. The CDR3 nucleotides are TGTGCCAGCAGCCCCGACACGTCCCAAGAGTTCTTC.

The chain links TRBV28 to TRBJ1-2, with 7 bases that match TRBD1. The length of the CDR3 is 12 residues. The ends lost 3 bases at V and 10 bases at J; junction bases unmatched: 5. Germline-derived CDR1 and CDR2 are MDHEN and SYDVKM. The CDR3 is CASSFTDRPYTF. The CDR3 bases are TGTGCCAGCAGTTTCACGGACAGGCCCTACACCTTC.

This chain uses TRBV6-6 with TRBJ1-5, with D uncertain. CDR3 length: 15 residues. Germline assignment: CDR1 MNHNY and CDR2 SVGAGI (reference sequence). V was pared by 9 bases and J by 5 bases, with 20 bases between. CDR3 DNA sequence: TGTGCCAGTATTTTAGCGGCAGGAGCATATCAGCCCCAGCATTTT. Its translation is CASILAAGAYQPQHF.

V and J are TRBV28 and TRBJ1-2, with a tentative D call TRBD1 (6 bases). V was shortened by 2 bases and J by 5 bases, with 15 bases between the two germline ends. This CDR3 region has 15 residues. The germline CDR1 and CDR2 sequences are MDHEN and SYDVKM. CDR3 in amino acids: CASSLRREGEYGYTF. The CDR3 bases are TGTGCCAGCAGTTTAAGGCGAGAGGGGGAATATGGCTACACCTTC.

This clone has more than one count but fewer than ten. V usage is TRBV7-2 and J usage is TRBJ1-1; 7 bases fit TRBD1. This CDR3 region has 14 residues. Unmatched junction bases numbered 9, after V lost 5 bases and J lost 6 bases. From germline, CDR1 is SGHTA and CDR2 FQGNSA. CDR3: CASSRDRARSEAFF. The CDR3 DNA follows: TGTGCCAGCAGCCGTGACAGGGCGAGGTCTGAAGCTTTCTTT.

V gene TRBV19 combines with J gene TRBJ1-2; D possibly corresponds to TRBD1 (5 bases). V was pared by 5 bases and J by 0 bases, with 16 bases between. CDR1 and CDR2 from the germline V gene are LNHDA and SQIVND (reference sequence). The CDR3 has 16 residues. The CDR3 DNA is TGTGCCAGTAGTTCGTCTGGGACTGAAGCTAACTATGGCTACACCTTC. Amino acid sequence: CASSSSGTEANYGYTF. Filled out from reference TRBV19 and TRBJ1-2, the complete variable domain reads DGGITQSPKYLFRKEGQNVTLSCEQNLNHDAMYWYRQDPGQGLRLIYYSQIVNDFQKGDIAEGYSVSREKKESFPLTVTSAQKNPTAFYLCASSSSGTEANYGYTFGSGTRLTVV.

The chain couples TRBV7-9 to TRBJ2-5; TRBD1 is a possible D gene (6 bases). The V gene lost 5 bases and the J gene lost 3 bases, with 16 bases spanning the gap. Germline values: CDR1 SEHNR, CDR2 FQNEAQ (reference sequence). This CDR3 has 15 amino acids. The CDR3, as DNA: TGTGCCAGCAGCCCCATTGGGACATTGGAAGAGACCCAGTACTTC. It translates to CASSPIGTLEETQYF. The complete variable domain, with remaining parts taken from reference TRBV7-9 and TRBJ2-5, reads DTGVSQNPRHKITKRGQNVTFRCDPISEHNRLYWYRQTLGQGPEFLTYFQNEAQLEKSRLLSDRFSAERPKGSFSTLEIQRTEQGDSAMYLCASSPIGTLEETQYFGPGTRLLVL.

V and J are TRBV9 and TRBJ2-5, with D maybe TRBD1 (6 bases). Per the germline V gene, CDR1 is SGDLS and CDR2 is YYNGEE. Trimming took off 4 bases at V and 4 bases at J, with 11 bases between the two ends. The CDR3 is made up of 13 amino acids. The CDR3 DNA sequence: TGTGCCAGCAGCCAACAGGGTGGAGAGACCCAGTACTTC. Protein: CASSQQGGETQYF.